This T cell receptor (beta chain) was identified in a study of metastatic and nonmetastatic thyroid tumors (dated by TCRdb to 2018 to 2020). The study in broad terms: Repertoires from peripheral blood and from tumor or nodule tissue samples of malignant and benign thyroid patients were compared. Study-wide findings and limitations: TCR beta diversity was reported as significantly higher in malignant tumors than in benign nodules, in both blood and tumor samples.

There are a few counts of this clone. The specificity of this receptor is unknown. The sample holds no much larger clone one base away, and base qualities are not on file. Receptors were amplified or captured by PCR. The sequencer was an Illumina HiSeq 4000. High-throughput sequencing was used to profile the CDR3 region of the TCR beta-chain in every patient. The authors processed their data as follows. The researchers built a classifier to tell apart papillary thyroid cancer patients with distant metastasis, based on CDR3 differences among clinicopathological groups. Repertoire diversity was assessed with the Shannon index, and tumor-blood repertoire similarity with the Morisita-Horn index. The public reads were reanalyzed by TCRdb: fastp trimming at Q25, MiXCR alignment, in-frame beta chains only. The V and J calls shown here were made by TCRdb, not taken from the authors' results. The sample includes some 60,000 clones, with 25% to 35% observed a single time. In total, the top ten clones hold 15% of the sample.

CDR1 and CDR2 are drawn from the germline V gene: MGHDK, SYGVNS. V and J are truncated by 7 bases and 11 bases respectively, leaving an intervening sequence of 20 bases. Counted from cysteine to phenylalanine, this CDR3 has 13 amino acids. Only the CDR3 portion is preserved as DNA: 39 bases, with reading frame beginning at the first base. Before undergoing thyroid surgery, none of the patients had been given any kind of treatment. Patient clinical samples collected from about 2012 to 2018 were retrospectively analysed using T-cell receptor beta sequencing. The material sequenced was blood. The V gene is TRBV25-1 and the J gene is TRBJ1-1; the D segment could be TRBD1, given 6 matching bases. This TCR came from a female donor with papillary thyroid cancer or a benign thyroid nodule (not recorded which). Some clones in this sample may be carry-over from other donors' samples. The nucleotide sequence is given as TGTGCCAGCACTAGCGGAAACAGGGCCCGGGCTTTCTTT. This codes for CASTSGNRARAFF.